This T cell receptor beta chain derives from a study of Graves' ophthalmopathy and Graves' hyperthyroidism. TCR beta CDR3 regions were amplified from RNA transcripts. HTBI primers were used in a first-round RT-PCR, which preceded a second-round multiplex PCR. TCRdb passed the multiplex PCR reads through MiXCR, listing each CDR3 protein once. The sample yields around 1,000,000 distinct CDR3 sequences, about two fifths seen once. The study, taken as a whole, reports: Most expanded clonotypes in thyroid above 0.001 frequency also showed up in blood. The model reached 70.59% sensitivity and 72.22% specificity for predicting ophthalmopathy progression.

This clonotype was observed a few times. Its antigen is unknown. The CDR3 is 13 amino acids. Per the germline V gene, CDR1 is ENHRY and CDR2 is SYGVKD. Trimming pared 7 bases from V and 5 bases from J, leaving 14 bases between. Eligible hyperthyroidism cases comprised new diagnoses of under 2 months' duration in individuals aged 18 to 65. Diagnosis relied on clinical symptoms, serum thyroxine, TRAb, thyroid ultrasound and orbital computed tomography. Sequencing was carried out using peripheral blood or thyroid tissue (not recorded which). The TCR sequence derives from an adult man with Graves' hyperthyroidism. V is TRBV10-3 and J is TRBJ1-1; D not resolved. The chain's CDR3 is CAINDPKDTEAFF. In DNA form, the CDR3 reads TGTGCCATCAATGACCCAAAGGATACTGAAGCTTTCTTT.